This T cell receptor beta chain was sequenced during a study of blood T cell repertoires in COVID-19. At the level of the study: Samples representing acute and convalescent COVID-19 were sourced from the United States, Italy and Spain. T cells, B-cell-depleted T cells, or PBMCs provided the cDNA or gDNA that served as material.

Original analysis: Nucleated cell counts were estimated from reference gene primer amplification. Assay: immunoSEQ multiplex PCR; the TCRdb copy retains only in-frame clones and omits some. Clonal size and the V and J genes are those of that table, whereas D and trimming came from the DNA. This table has roughly 460,000 clones, roughly 90% appearing once. This CDR3 spans 15 amino acids. Germline V gene lookup returns CDR1 SGHNT and CDR2 YYREEE (reference sequence). Trimming pared 0 bases from V and 2 bases from J, leaving 12 bases between. The receptor was derived from a man younger than 35 with COVID-19, enrolled during active disease. Sequenced: peripheral blood. This chain uses TRBV5-4 with TRBJ2-7, with D tentatively TRBD1 (6 bases). CDR3 loop: CASSLEWGPAYEQYF. As DNA, the CDR3 is TGTGCCAGCAGCTTGGAGTGGGGGCCGGCCTACGAGCAGTACTTC.